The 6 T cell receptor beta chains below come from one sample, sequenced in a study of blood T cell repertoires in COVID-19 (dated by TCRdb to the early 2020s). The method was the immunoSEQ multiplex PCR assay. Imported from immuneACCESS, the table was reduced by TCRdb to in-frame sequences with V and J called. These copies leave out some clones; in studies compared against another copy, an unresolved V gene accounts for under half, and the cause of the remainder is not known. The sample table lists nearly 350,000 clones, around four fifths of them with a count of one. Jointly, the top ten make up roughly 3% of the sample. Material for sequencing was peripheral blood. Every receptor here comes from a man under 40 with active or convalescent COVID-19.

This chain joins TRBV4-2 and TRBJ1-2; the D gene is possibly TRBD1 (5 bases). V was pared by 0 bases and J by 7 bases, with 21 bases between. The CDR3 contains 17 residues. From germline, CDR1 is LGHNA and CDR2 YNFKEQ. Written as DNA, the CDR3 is TGTGCCAGCAGCCAAGATCGGGGTGACGGAGGGGCGGCTGGCTACACCTTC. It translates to CASSQDRGDGGAAGYTF.

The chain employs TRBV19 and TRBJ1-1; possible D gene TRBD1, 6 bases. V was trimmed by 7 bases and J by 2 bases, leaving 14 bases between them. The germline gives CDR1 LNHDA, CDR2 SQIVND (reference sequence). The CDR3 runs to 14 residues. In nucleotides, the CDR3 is TGTGCCAGTACCAGAACAGGGTTCAACACTGAAGCTTTCTTT. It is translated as CASTRTGFNTEAFF.

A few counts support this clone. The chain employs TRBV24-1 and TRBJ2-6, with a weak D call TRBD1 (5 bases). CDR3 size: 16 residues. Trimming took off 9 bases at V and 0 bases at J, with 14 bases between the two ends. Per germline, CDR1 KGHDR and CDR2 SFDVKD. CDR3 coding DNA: TGTGCCACCGCTGAGGTCAGGGCCTCTGGGGCCAACGTCCTGACTTTC. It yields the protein CATAEVRASGANVLTF.

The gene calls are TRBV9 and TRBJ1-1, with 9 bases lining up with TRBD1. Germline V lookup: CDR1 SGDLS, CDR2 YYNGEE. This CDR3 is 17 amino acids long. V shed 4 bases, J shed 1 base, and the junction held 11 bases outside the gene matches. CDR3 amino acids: CASSPSGGTGRNTEAFF. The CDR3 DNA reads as TGTGCCAGCAGCCCGAGTGGTGGGACAGGGAGGAACACTGAAGCTTTCTTT.

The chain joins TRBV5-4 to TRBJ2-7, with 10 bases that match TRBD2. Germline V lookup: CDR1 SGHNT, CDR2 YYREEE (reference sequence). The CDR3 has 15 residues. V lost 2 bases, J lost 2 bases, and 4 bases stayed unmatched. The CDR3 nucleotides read TGTGCCAGCAGCTTATCCGGGACTAGCGCCTACGAGCAGTACTTC. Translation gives CASSLSGTSAYEQYF.

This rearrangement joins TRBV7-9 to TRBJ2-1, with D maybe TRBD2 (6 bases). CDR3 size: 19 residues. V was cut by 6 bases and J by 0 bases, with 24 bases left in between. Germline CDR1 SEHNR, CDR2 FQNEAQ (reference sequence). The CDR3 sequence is CASRGVPRDFDSSYNEQFF. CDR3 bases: TGTGCCAGCAGGGGGGTTCCCCGGGACTTCGATAGCTCCTACAATGAGCAGTTCTTC. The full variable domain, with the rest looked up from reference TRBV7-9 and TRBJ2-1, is DTGVSQNPRHKITKRGQNVTFRCDPISEHNRLYWYRQTLGQGPEFLTYFQNEAQLEKSRLLSDRFSAERPKGSFSTLEIQRTEQGDSAMYLCASRGVPRDFDSSYNEQFFGPGTRLTVL.